The 25 T cell receptor beta chains given below trace back to one sample, sequenced in a study of beta chain features in type 1 diabetes. Since all of the isolated RNA was reverse transcribed, expressed TCRB transcripts were what got sequenced. Profiling relied on immunoSEQ multiplex PCR, and the TCRdb table lists in-frame clones only, not all of them. Of about 270,000 clones in the sample, 11% to 15% were seen once. Sequencing was performed on naive CD4+ T cells from blood. All receptors come from a woman aged 40 to 50 in good health.

This chain links TRBV9 with TRBJ2-6, with D possibly being TRBD2 (6 bases). CDR3 length equals 16 residues. Trimming removed 4 bases at V and 4 bases at J, with 15 bases between. CDR1 SGDLS and CDR2 YYNGEE come from the germline V gene. CDR3 DNA: TGTGCCAGCAGCCTAAATTGGAGGGCAGGGGCCAACGTCCTGACTTTC. Translated, it gives CASSLNWRAGANVLTF. Together with reference TRBV9 and TRBJ2-6, the CDR3 gives the full variable domain: DSGVTQTPKHLITATGQRVTLRCSPRSGDLSVYWYQQSLDQGLQFLIQYYNGEERAKGNILERFSAQQFPDLHSELNLSSLELGDSALYFCASSLNWRAGANVLTFGAGSRLTVL.

The chain combines TRBV9 with TRBJ2-1; 12 bases match TRBD2. The trim removed 1 base at V and 7 bases at J, leaving 6 bases unmatched. The CDR3 runs 16 residues. The germline gives CDR1 SGDLS, CDR2 YYNGEE. DNA of the CDR3: TGTGCCAGCAGCGTAATACTAGCGGGGGGTAGGAATGAGCAGTTCTTC. This gives the protein CASSVILAGGRNEQFF.

This clone was observed a few times. This chain uses TRBV6-5 with TRBJ2-7, with 9 bases identical to TRBD2. V lost 2 bases, J lost 6 bases, and 11 bases stayed unmatched. This CDR3 spans 16 amino acids. The germline gives CDR1 MNHEY, CDR2 SVGAGI. The CDR3 sequence is CASSYDYTRGGGEQYF. As DNA, the CDR3 is TGTGCCAGCAGTTACGACTATACGCGCGGGGGGGGCGAGCAGTACTTC.

This clone was found a few times. The V call is TRBV5-4, the J call TRBJ2-5; 9 bases map to TRBD2. The CDR3 is made up of 16 amino acids. The germline V gene encodes CDR1 SGHNT and CDR2 YYREEE (reference sequence). V trimming: 0 bases; J trimming: 1 base; junction bases outside the gene matches: 4. DNA of the CDR3: TGTGCCAGCAGCTTGGCTCGCGGGGGGGGCCAAGAGACCCAGTACTTC. Its protein is CASSLARGGGQETQYF.

This clone was observed a few times. This chain connects TRBV9 to TRBJ1-1, with 7 bases lining up with TRBD1. With V trimmed by 0 bases and J by 0 bases, 8 bases remained unmatched. This CDR3 region has 17 residues. In germline, CDR1 is SGDLS, CDR2 YYNGEE. CDR3 nucleotides: TGTGCCAGCAGCGTAGGGACGTCAGGGGGTATGAACACTGAAGCTTTCTTT. Its protein is CASSVGTSGGMNTEAFF.

This clone was counted between two and nine times. The chain has TRBV5-4 and TRBJ1-2; D is uncertain. Germline loops: CDR1 SGHNT, CDR2 YYREEE (reference sequence). CDR3 length: 15 amino acids. V gave up 4 bases and J gave up 0 bases, with 13 bases separating them. The CDR3 DNA reads TGTGCCAGCAGCCCCCGGAGGGTGGCTAACTATGGCTACACCTTC. It is translated as CASSPRRVANYGYTF.

The chain has TRBV19 and TRBJ2-2; TRBD2 is a possible D gene (7 bases). V was clipped by 1 base and J by 1 base, with 10 bases between them. This CDR3 has 16 amino acids. Looked up from germline, CDR1 is LNHDA and CDR2 is SQIVND (reference sequence). This CDR3 is CASSIVGGLNTGELFF. The CDR3 nucleotides read TGTGCCAGTAGTATAGTGGGGGGGCTGAACACCGGGGAGCTGTTTTTT.

The sample holds a few counts of this clone. J is TRBJ2-7 and V is TRBV6-5, with 7 nucleotides matching TRBD1. Trimming cost V 5 bases and J 5 bases; bases outside gene matches: 9. CDR1 and CDR2 (germline): MNHEY, SVGAGI. The CDR3 consists of 14 residues. CDR3 protein: CASSPRQGGHEQYF. CDR3 DNA sequence: TGTGCCAGCAGTCCCCGACAGGGTGGCCACGAGCAGTACTTC.

V usage is TRBV5-1 and J usage is TRBJ1-2, with 7 nucleotides matching TRBD1. V lost 6 bases to trimming and J lost 2 bases; unmatched junction nucleotides: 7. CDR3 length: 14 residues. Germline V gene data show CDR1 as SGHRS and CDR2 as YFSETQ. In DNA form, the CDR3 reads TGCGCCAGCACCGACAGGGCGAACAACTATGGCTACACCTTC. Amino acid sequence: CASTDRANNYGYTF.

This clone was observed a handful of times. This chain links TRBV4-2 with TRBJ2-7; 7 bases align to TRBD1. The CDR3 covers 17 residues. V was clipped by 3 bases and J by 3 bases; unmatched bases: 14. From germline, CDR1 is LGHNA and CDR2 YNFKEQ. CDR3 coding DNA: TGTGCCAGCAGCCATTTACGCCCGGCCGGGACAGTCTACGAGCAGTACTTC. It translates to CASSHLRPAGTVYEQYF.

This sequence joins TRBV7-8 and TRBJ2-7; perhaps TRBD2 as D (5 bases). The germline gives CDR1 SGHVS, CDR2 FQNEAQ. There are 15 residues in the CDR3. V shed 5 bases and J shed 2 bases, with 16 bases lying between them. CDR3 amino acids: CASSPRASEPYEQYF. DNA for the CDR3: TGTGCCAGCAGCCCGCGGGCCAGCGAACCCTACGAGCAGTACTTC.

This clone was detected a few times. This chain connects TRBV7-2 to TRBJ1-3; D call uncertain. The CDR3 length is 16 residues. The germline V gene encodes CDR1 SGHTA and CDR2 FQGNSA. Trimming stripped 0 bases from V and 0 bases from J, with 9 bases between. The CDR3 nucleotides are TGTGCCAGCAGCTTAGCCGGAGCTAGCTCTGGAAACACCATATATTTT. Amino acid sequence: CASSLAGASSGNTIYF. Using reference TRBV7-2 and TRBJ1-3 for the parts outside the CDR3, the full variable domain is GAGVSQSPSNKVTEKGKDVELRCDPISGHTALYWYRQSLGQGLEFLIYFQGNSAPDKSGLPSDRFSAERTGGSVSTLTIQRTQQEDSAVYLCASSLAGASSGNTIYFGEGSWLTVV.

Only a few counts were recorded for this clone. The chain has TRBV5-1 and TRBJ2-1; 7 bases are shared with TRBD2. V shed 5 bases and J 3 bases; nucleotides not matched to a gene: 14. CDR3 length: 17 residues. CDR1 SGHRS and CDR2 YFSETQ come from the germline V gene. The CDR3 DNA follows: TGCGCCAGCAGAGGGGTAACCGGGACTACAGACTACAATGAGCAGTTCTTC. This codes for CASRGVTGTTDYNEQFF.

This clone appeared a few times. This chain links TRBV11-2 with TRBJ2-5; D might be TRBD1 (5 bases). The V end lost 1 base, the J end lost 5 bases, and 11 bases lay between the germline ends. From germline, CDR1 is SGHAT and CDR2 FQNNGV. This CDR3 spans 14 amino acids. The CDR3 nucleotides are TGTGCCAGCAGCTTAGTGCAGGGTCTGGAGACCCAGTACTTC. Translation: CASSLVQGLETQYF.

In DNA form, the CDR3 reads TGTGCCAGCAGACCTGGGACTAGCGGCACAGATACGCAGTATTTT. It encodes CASRPGTSGTDTQYF. The chain joins TRBV7-9 to TRBJ2-3; 10 bases are shared with TRBD2. The CDR3 has 15 residues. Germline V gene data show CDR1 as SEHNR and CDR2 as FQNEAQ (reference sequence). Trimming cost V 6 bases and J 1 base; bases outside gene matches: 4.

This clone was detected only a few times. The chain links TRBV11-2 to TRBJ2-1; TRBD1 might be the D (5 bases). CDR3 length: 12 residues. Germline V lookup: CDR1 SGHAT, CDR2 FQNNGV. Trimming shortened V by 0 bases and J by 9 bases, and 6 bases separated the two germline ends. CDR3 residues: CASSLERGEQFF. The CDR3 DNA reads as TGTGCCAGCAGCTTAGAAAGGGGTGAGCAGTTCTTC.

This clone was observed a few times. The chain couples TRBV19 to TRBJ2-1, with TRBD2 identical over 9 bases. The CDR3 is made up of 14 amino acids. Germline trimming cut 3 bases from V and 6 bases from J; bases unmatched to any gene: 3. The V gene's germline CDR1 is LNHDA and CDR2 SQIVND (reference sequence). The CDR3 spells CASSIWRGGNEQFF. The CDR3 nucleotides are TGTGCCAGTAGTATCTGGCGGGGGGGCAATGAGCAGTTCTTC.

This clone has more than one count but fewer than ten. DNA for the CDR3: TGCGCCAGCAGCTTCTCGACAGGGGGCACTGAAGCTTTCTTT. Translation gives CASSFSTGGTEAFF. This chain links TRBV5-1 with TRBJ1-1; 9 positions agree with TRBD1. From germline, CDR1 is SGHRS and CDR2 YFSETQ. This CDR3 contains 14 residues. The V segment lost 2 bases and the J segment 4 bases; nucleotides outside the gene matches: 3. Variable domain in full (rest from reference TRBV5-1 and TRBJ1-1): KAGVTQTPRYLIKTRGQQVTLSCSPISGHRSVSWYQQTPGQGLQFLFEYFSETQRNKGNFPGRFSGRQFSNSRSEMNVSTLELGDSALYLCASSFSTGGTEAFFGQGTRLTVV.

This rearrangement joins TRBV18 to TRBJ1-3; D is perhaps TRBD1 (5 bases). Germline CDR1 reads KGHSH; CDR2 reads LQKENI. This CDR3 spans 19 amino acids. The germline V and J ends were trimmed by 3 bases and 0 bases, with 21 bases remaining between them. The CDR3 sequence: CASSPNSRGTTSSGNTIYF. DNA for the CDR3: TGTGCCAGCTCACCGAACTCGCGCGGGACCACATCCTCTGGAAACACCATATATTTT.

This clone was detected only once. The J gene is TRBJ1-1, the V gene TRBV9; 7 bases align to TRBD1. The junction had 8 bases not matched to a gene; V was cut back by 3 bases and J by 6 bases. In germline, CDR1 is SGDLS, CDR2 YYNGEE. This CDR3 is 14 amino acids long. Here the CDR3 DNA reads TGTGCCAGCAGCGGCAGACAGGGAGCGCCTGAAGCTTTCTTT. It encodes CASSGRQGAPEAFF.

This clone has more than one count but fewer than ten. CDR3 residues: CASRPGGHEQFF. In nucleotides, the CDR3 is TGTGCCAGCCGCCCAGGGGGACACGAGCAGTTCTTC. V is TRBV6-5 and J is TRBJ2-1; 7 nucleotides agree with TRBD1. V gave up 8 bases and J gave up 10 bases; unmatched junction bases: 8. Germline V gene sequence: CDR1 MNHEY, CDR2 SVGAGI. The CDR3 contains 12 residues.

This clone was observed many times. The gene calls are TRBV7-9 and TRBJ2-7, with D possibly TRBD1 on 6 matching bases. Between the trimmed V and J ends, which lost 5 bases and 3 bases, there was a span of 11 bases. CDR3 length: 13 amino acids. Looked up from germline, CDR1 is SEHNR and CDR2 is FQNEAQ (reference sequence). The CDR3 loop is CASSPRQDYEQYF. The CDR3 DNA reads TGTGCCAGCAGCCCCCGACAGGACTACGAGCAGTACTTC.

The chain links TRBV25-1 to TRBJ2-7; 7 nucleotides align to TRBD2. The germline V gene has CDR1 MGHDK and CDR2 SYGVNS. The CDR3 has 15 amino acids. J was trimmed by 2 bases and V by 1 base; bases with no gene match: 5. The CDR3 region has the DNA TGTGCCAGCAGTGAATCGGGAGGATCTCCCTACGAGCAGTACTTC. Amino acid sequence: CASSESGGSPYEQYF.

The chain links TRBV5-1 to TRBJ1-1; 7 positions match TRBD1. The CDR3 has 15 amino acids. The germline V gene encodes CDR1 SGHRS and CDR2 YFSETQ. Losses at the gene ends were 4 bases for V and 1 base for J; bases not matched to a gene: 7. This CDR3 reads CASSTLGQANTEAFF. The DNA of the CDR3 is TGCGCCAGCAGCACCTTAGGACAGGCGAACACTGAAGCTTTCTTT.

This clone was seen a few times. J is TRBJ2-5 and V is TRBV5-1; no clear D. CDR1 and CDR2 (germline): SGHRS, YFSETQ. CDR3 length: 14 amino acids. Between the trimmed V and J ends, which lost 0 bases and 5 bases, there was a span of 11 bases. The CDR3 is CASSLGQAPETQYF. CDR3 bases: TGCGCCAGCAGCTTGGGTCAGGCCCCCGAGACCCAGTACTTC.